The 5 T cell receptor beta chains given below trace back to one sample, sequenced in a study of T cell changes during pregnancy in multiple sclerosis (dated by TCRdb to between 2018 and 2021). Libraries were built with the immunoSEQ multiplex PCR assay. What TCRdb holds here is the immuneACCESS table cut down to in-frame rearrangements. Part of the clones is not present; checked against another copy, under half of the missing clones reflect an unresolved V gene, and the others are unexplained. The sample table lists 93,000 or so clones, approximately 90% of them with a count of one. The top ten constitute about 0.95% of the sample. The sequencing used peripheral blood, collected before pregnancy. These receptors were collected from a female donor with multiple sclerosis, enrolled in a pregnancy study.

The chain has TRBV19 and TRBJ2-7, with 8 bases that match TRBD2. CDR1 is LNHDA and CDR2 is SQIVND in the germline V gene (reference sequence). This CDR3 contains 14 residues. The J segment lost 5 bases and the V segment lost 4 bases, leaving 7 bases of the junction unmatched. Written as DNA, the CDR3 is TGTGCCAGTAGTAACGGACTAGCACGCGACGAGCAGTACTTC. Its translation: CASSNGLARDEQYF.

V is TRBV6-1 and J is TRBJ2-1; tentatively, D is TRBD2 (5 bases). CDR3 size: 17 residues. In germline, CDR1 is MNHNS, CDR2 SASEGT. The V gene lost 0 bases and the J gene lost 7 bases, with 19 bases spanning the gap. CDR3 loop: CASSEAHRGMFSNEQFF. The DNA for the CDR3 is TGTGCCAGCAGTGAAGCGCACCGGGGAATGTTTTCGAATGAGCAGTTCTTC.

The V gene is TRBV5-4, the J gene TRBJ2-1; the D gene is possibly TRBD2 (5 bases). In germline, CDR1 is SGHNT, CDR2 YYREEE (reference sequence). The CDR3 has 12 residues. Deletions cut 8 bases from V and 5 bases from J, with 11 bases between. The CDR3 region has the DNA TGTGCCAGTCGGGAAATTAACAATGAGCAGTTCTTC. It codes for CASREINNEQFF.

This chain joins TRBV5-1 and TRBJ2-7; 8 bases match TRBD2. After removal of 4 bases from V and 3 bases from J, the junction contained 9 bases not matched to a gene. CDR1 and CDR2 (germline): SGHRS, YFSETQ. The CDR3 sequence is 15 residues long. CDR3 in DNA: TGCGCCAGCAGCCCGAAGGGCGCGGGGGGCTACGAGCAGTACTTC. Translation gives CASSPKGAGGYEQYF.

The genes are TRBV4-1 and TRBJ1-5; 8 nucleotides align to TRBD1. Germline V gene data show CDR1 as MGHRA and CDR2 as YSYEKL. The CDR3 extends over 18 amino acids. V shed 2 bases, J shed 0 bases, and the junction held 9 bases outside the gene matches. CDR3 amino acids: CASSQPLDRADSNQPQHF. The CDR3, as DNA: TGCGCCAGCAGCCAACCTTTGGACAGGGCGGATAGCAATCAGCCCCAGCATTTT.